Included here is one T cell receptor beta chain sequence, with context. The data stem from a study of T cells in Graves' hyperthyroidism and ophthalmopathy. Study context: Peripheral blood was taken when the disease was first diagnosed, before any treatment began.

What was amplified from RNA transcripts were TCR beta CDR3 regions. An initial round of RT-PCR targeting the TCR CDR3 relied on the HTBI primer set. TCRdb reanalysed the multiplex PCR reads using MiXCR and keeps one entry per CDR3 protein. The data show more than 450,000 distinct CDR3 sequences, with approximately 20% seen just once and approximately 48% held by the top ten. The CDR3 sequence is 12 residues long. Per germline, CDR1 GTSNPN and CDR2 SVGIG (reference sequence). The V and J ends lost 4 bases and 5 bases respectively, with 11 bases between them. On the basis of clinical symptoms, serum thyroxine and TRAb, thyroid ultrasound and orbital computed tomography, diagnoses were made.

What was sequenced was blood. The TCR was taken from a man aged 40-49 years with Graves' ophthalmopathy. V gene TRBV30 combines with J gene TRBJ1-1; TRBD1 is a possible D gene (5 bases). CDR3 DNA: TGTGCCTGGACCAGGACACTTACTGAAGCTTTCTTT. Translating gives CAWTRTLTEAFF.